Listed here are 5 T cell receptor beta chains from one sample, sequenced in a study of T cells after yellow fever vaccination. TCRdb redid the calling of the 5' RACE reads with MiXCR, one entry per CDR3 protein. The table lists 450,000 to 650,000 distinct CDR3 sequences, approximately 15% of them singletons. Material: PBMCs, obtained on the day of the yellow fever booster vaccination. These receptors all come from a man aged 25-45 years who received the YFV17D yellow fever vaccine.

The sample holds a few counts of this clonotype. The V call is TRBV10-2, the J call TRBJ2-7; D gene uncertain. Trimming removed 5 bases from V and 3 bases from J, with 11 bases in between. Germline assignment: CDR1 WSHSY and CDR2 SAAADI. This CDR3 region has 13 residues. The CDR3: CASSQHLDYEQYF. The CDR3 DNA follows: TGCGCCAGCAGTCAACATTTAGACTACGAGCAGTACTTC.

In this sample, this clonotype turned up a few times. CDR3 in DNA: TGTGCCAGCAGTTTCGGGACTACCATCTACTACGAGCAGTACTTC. The encoded protein is CASSFGTTIYYEQYF. The J gene is TRBJ2-7, the V gene TRBV28; 7 nucleotides align to TRBD2. Germline V gene data show CDR1 as MDHEN and CDR2 as SYDVKM. V trimming: 3 bases; J trimming: 3 bases; junction bases outside the gene matches: 8. The CDR3 consists of 15 residues.

The chain joins TRBV20-1 to TRBJ1-1; D ambiguous. The CDR3 extends over 13 amino acids. The ends were cut back, 3 bases at V and 1 base at J, with 9 bases in the middle. Germline loops: CDR1 DFQATT, CDR2 SNEGSKA (reference sequence). CDR3 in DNA: TGCAGTGCTAGGAAGGAATCGAACACTGAAGCTTTCTTT. Amino acids: CSARKESNTEAFF.

This clonotype has a handful of counts. The gene calls are TRBV6-4 and TRBJ1-2; the D is unclear. V lost 6 bases, J lost 4 bases, and 9 bases lay in between. CDR1 and CDR2 from the germline V gene are MRHNA and SNTAGT. The CDR3 covers 12 residues. The CDR3 spells CASRAGAYGYTF. DNA of the CDR3: TGTGCCAGCAGGGCGGGTGCCTATGGCTACACCTTC.

The CDR3 loop reads CASSPTGKTSPEQYF. The DNA of the CDR3 is TGTGCCAGCAGTCCTACAGGGAAGACCTCTCCCGAGCAGTACTTC. This chain uses TRBV5-4 with TRBJ2-7; maybe TRBD1 (6 bases). The CDR3 has 15 amino acids. Germline V gene lookup returns CDR1 SGHNT and CDR2 YYREEE (reference sequence). V shed 5 bases and J shed 6 bases, with 21 bases lying between them.